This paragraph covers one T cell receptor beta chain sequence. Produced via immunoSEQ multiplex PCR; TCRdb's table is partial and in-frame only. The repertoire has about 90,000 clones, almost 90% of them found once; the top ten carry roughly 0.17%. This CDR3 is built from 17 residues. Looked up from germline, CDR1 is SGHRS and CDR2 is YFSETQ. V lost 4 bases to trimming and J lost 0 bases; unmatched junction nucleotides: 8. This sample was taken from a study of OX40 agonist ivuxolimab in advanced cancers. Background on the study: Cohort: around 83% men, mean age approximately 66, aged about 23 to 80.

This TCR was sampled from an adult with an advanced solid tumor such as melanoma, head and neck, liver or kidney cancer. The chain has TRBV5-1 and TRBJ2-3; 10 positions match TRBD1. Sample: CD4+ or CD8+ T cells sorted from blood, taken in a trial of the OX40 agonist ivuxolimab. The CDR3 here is CASSQGQGQQSTDTQYF. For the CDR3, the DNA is TGCGCCAGCAGCCAGGGACAGGGGCAACAAAGCACAGATACGCAGTATTTT.